Below are 5 T cell receptor beta chains sequenced from a single sample in a study of cytomegalovirus exposure and HLA in healthy donors (dated by TCRdb to 2015 to 2018). The method behind the library was the immunoSEQ multiplex PCR assay. The multiplex PCR relied on a mix of 60 forward primers for TCR Vbeta segments and 13 reverse primers for TCR Jbeta segments. TCRdb mirrors the immuneACCESS table, restricted to in-frame sequences. Some clones are absent from its copies; in checked studies, under half trace to an unresolved V gene, and the reason for the others is unknown. In all, the sample holds about 90,000 clones, and more than 65% of those were seen once. Approximately 16% of the sample lies in the top ten. Sequenced material: PBMCs. The receptors derive from a young woman in good health and CMV-seropositive.

In DNA form, the CDR3 reads TGTGCCAGCAGCTTAAAGTCCGACAGAAATATGCATTCACCCCTCCACTTT. Its translation is CASSLKSDRNMHSPLHF. The chain joins TRBV7-9 to TRBJ1-6; D might be TRBD1 (5 bases). Deletions cut 2 bases from V and 8 bases from J, with 19 bases between. The CDR3 spans 17 residues. Germline loops: CDR1 SEHNR, CDR2 FQNEAQ (reference sequence).

The chain couples TRBV2 to TRBJ2-1, with a possible D match to TRBD2 (6 bases). This CDR3 contains 13 residues. Germline-derived CDR1 and CDR2 are SNHLY and FYNNEI. The germline V and J ends were trimmed by 6 bases and 2 bases, with 8 bases remaining between them. CDR3 sequence (DNA): TGTGCCAGCAGAGGCGGGACCTACAATGAGCAGTTCTTC. Protein sequence: CASRGGTYNEQFF.

The chain is built from TRBV9 and TRBJ1-5, with a tentative D call TRBD1 (6 bases). Germline V lookup: CDR1 SGDLS, CDR2 YYNGEE. CDR3 length: 15 residues. V was clipped by 4 bases and J by 3 bases, with 14 bases between them. The CDR3 protein is CASSPEQGHNQPQHF. The CDR3 DNA reads as TGTGCCAGCAGCCCCGAACAGGGTCACAATCAGCCCCAGCATTTT.

The J gene is TRBJ1-5, the V gene TRBV6-1; D unclear. Between the trimmed V and J ends, which lost 3 bases and 4 bases, there was a span of 13 bases. This CDR3 is 15 amino acids long. Germline V CDR1 and CDR2: MNHNS, SASEGT. CDR3 bases: TGTGCCAGCAGTGATACCCGGGGTGCGAATCAGCCCCAGCATTTT. Protein sequence: CASSDTRGANQPQHF.

The chain links TRBV7-2 to TRBJ2-7; no clear D. Germline-derived CDR1 and CDR2 are SGHTA and FQGNSA. The CDR3 is made up of 15 amino acids. V was shortened by 5 bases and J by 0 bases, with 14 bases between the two germline ends. The CDR3 nucleotides are TGTGCCAGCAGCCTCACGGCAGGTGACTCCTACGAGCAGTACTTC. This gives the protein CASSLTAGDSYEQYF.